This is a list of T cell receptor beta chains from one sample in a study of blood T cell repertoires in COVID-19. Using immunoSEQ multiplex PCR, the repertoire was profiled, and TCRdb retains in-frame clones only, with some absent. Among about 430,000 clones, around nine tenths were seen once, and the ten largest hold approximately 1.3%. What was sequenced was PBMCs or T cells enriched from blood (not recorded which). These receptors all stem from a woman under 30 who had been exposed to COVID-19. Each CDR3 is given with its conserved first and last residue. A D gene is named only where the DNA matches it firmly. Clone size is given for some rows only: seen once, a few or many times, or a class if the clone is expanded.

clone size	V gene	J gene	D gene	CDR3 protein	CDR3 DNA
.	TRBV7-8	TRBJ2-7	.	CASSHRGYEQYF	TGTGCCAGCAGCCATCGGGGTTACGAGCAGTACTTC
.	TRBV4-2	TRBJ1-2	.	CASSQDIGYTYGYTF	TGTGCCAGCAGCCAAGATATCGGTTATACCTATGGCTACACCTTC
.	TRBV28	TRBJ1-6	TRBD1	CASSSNPGTGDSPLHF	TGTGCCAGCAGTTCAAACCCCGGGACAGGGGATTCACCCCTCCACTTT
.	TRBV2	TRBJ1-4	TRBD1	CASEGTALGTNEKLFF	TGTGCCAGCGAGGGGACAGCCTTGGGGACTAATGAAAAACTGTTTTTT
.	TRBV29-1	TRBJ1-1	.	CSAAGSLNTEAFF	TGCAGCGCCGCGGGCAGCTTGAACACTGAAGCTTTCTTT
.	TRBV27	TRBJ1-1	.	CASRKQGLNTEAFF	TGTGCCAGCAGGAAACAGGGCTTGAACACTGAAGCTTTCTTT
.	TRBV27	TRBJ2-7	TRBD1	CASIGGTGRSEQYF	TGTGCCAGCATTGGTGGGACAGGGAGGTCCGAGCAGTACTTC
.	TRBV28	TRBJ2-3	TRBD2	CASSSVGLAGGTDTQYF	TGTGCCAGCAGTTCCGTGGGACTAGCGGGAGGCACAGATACGCAGTATTTT
.	TRBV6-1	TRBJ1-2	.	CASSENPWREGNYGYTF	TGTGCCAGCAGTGAAAACCCTTGGAGGGAGGGTAACTATGGCTACACCTTC
.	TRBV10-1	TRBJ1-5	.	CASSDDLMAAQHF	TGCGCCAGCAGTGATGACCTAATGGCGGCCCAGCATTTT
few	TRBV2	TRBJ2-2	TRBD1	CASSEGGGETGELFF	TGTGCCAGCAGTGAAGGAGGGGGCGAAACCGGGGAGCTGTTTTTT
.	TRBV19	TRBJ1-3	.	CASSTAGRGNTIYF	TGTGCCAGTAGTACGGCAGGGCGAGGAAACACCATATATTTT
.	TRBV4-3	TRBJ1-1	.	CASSQFGTNGRNTEAFF	TGCGCCAGCAGCCAATTTGGGACAAATGGGCGGAACACTGAAGCTTTCTTT
.	TRBV25-1	TRBJ1-6	.	CASSEQVRAPLHF	TGTGCCAGCAGTGAACAAGTCAGGGCCCCCCTCCACTTT
few	TRBV3-1/TRBV3-2	TRBJ1-2	TRBD1	CASSLRQGPRGYTF	TGTGCCAGCAGCCTCAGACAGGGGCCTCGTGGCTACACCTTC
.	TRBV27	TRBJ2-1	.	CASSARRGNEQFF	TGTGCCAGCAGTGCGCGGAGGGGCAATGAGCAGTTCTTC
.	TRBV5-5	TRBJ1-3	.	CASSLSGNTIYF	TGTGCCAGCAGCCTTTCTGGAAACACCATATATTTT
.	TRBV27	TRBJ1-5	.	CASSLAGVVPQHF	TGTGCCAGCAGTTTAGCAGGGGTCGTGCCCCAGCATTTT
once	TRBV3-1/TRBV3-2	TRBJ1-2	.	CASSQETGTPIYGYTF	TGTGCCAGCAGCCAAGAAACTGGGACACCTATCTATGGCTACACCTTC
.	TRBV28	TRBJ1-5	.	CASYGPVRGNQPQHF	TGTGCCAGCTATGGTCCGGTTCGGGGCAATCAGCCCCAGCATTTT
.	TRBV12-3/TRBV12-4	TRBJ1-2	.	CASSNSQSRGYTF	TGTGCCAGCAGCAACTCACAATCGCGGGGCTACACCTTC
.	TRBV11-2	TRBJ1-6	.	CASSLRGGVGSPLHF	TGTGCCAGCAGCTTAAGGGGGGGGGTTGGCTCACCCCTCCACTTT
.	TRBV18	TRBJ1-3	.	CASSPPTVGSGNTIYF	TGTGCCAGCTCACCACCGACAGTGGGCTCTGGAAACACCATATATTTT
once	TRBV5-1	TRBJ2-1	TRBD1	CASSQPTGQGDTNEQFF	TGCGCCAGCAGCCAACCGACGGGACAGGGGGACACTAATGAGCAGTTCTTC
.	TRBV7-2	TRBJ2-5	TRBD1	CASSLGAGGDTQYF	TGTGCCAGCAGCTTAGGGGCAGGGGGCGATACCCAGTACTTC
.	TRBV12-3/TRBV12-4	TRBJ1-1	.	CASSYTTGVGAFF	TGTGCCAGCAGTTACACGACAGGAGTGGGAGCTTTCTTT
.	TRBV7-8	TRBJ1-2	.	CASSPTILYGYTF	TGTGCCAGCAGCCCGACTATACTCTATGGCTACACCTTC
.	TRBV12-3/TRBV12-4	TRBJ1-2	.	CASSATNYGYTF	TGTGCCAGCAGTGCGACTAACTATGGCTACACCTTC
.	TRBV10-3	TRBJ2-1	TRBD2	CAISDPRGGSYNEQFF	TGTGCCATCAGTGATCCCCGGGGGGGCTCCTACAATGAGCAGTTCTTC
once	TRBV12-5	TRBJ1-1	.	CASGFSRTVATEAFF	TGTGCTAGTGGTTTTTCTAGGACAGTCGCCACTGAAGCTTTCTTT
.	TRBV7-4	TRBJ1-3	TRBD1	CASSDGTGGGNTIYF	TGTGCCAGCAGCGACGGGACAGGGGGCGGAAACACCATATATTTT
.	TRBV28	TRBJ1-2	.	CASSSGVGYGYTF	TGTGCCAGCAGCTCAGGGGTTGGCTATGGCTACACCTTC
.	TRBV6-6	TRBJ2-7	TRBD2	CATGTNSYEQYF	TGTGCCACCGGGACTAACTCCTACGAGCAGTACTTC
.	TRBV9	TRBJ2-7	TRBD2	CASSDSGTSGSEQYF	TGTGCCAGCAGCGACTCCGGGACTAGCGGGAGCGAGCAGTACTTC
.	TRBV3-1/TRBV3-2	TRBJ2-2	TRBD2	CASSPRGTSGRLPGELFF	TGTGCCAGCAGCCCCAGGGGGACTAGCGGGAGGCTCCCCGGGGAGCTGTTTTTT
once	TRBV19	TRBJ2-1	TRBD2	CASSSTRSGGYNEQFF	TGTGCCAGTAGTTCCACCCGAAGCGGGGGGTACAATGAGCAGTTCTTC
.	TRBV10-3	TRBJ1-5	.	CATNDGLSPQHF	TGTGCCACCAATGACGGGTTAAGCCCCCAGCATTTT
.	TRBV25-1	TRBJ1-6	.	CASPVKGVVKDSPLHF	TGTGCCAGCCCAGTGAAGGGAGTCGTGAAGGATTCACCCCTCCACTTT
.	TRBV5-8	TRBJ1-4	.	CASSLAGFGEKLFF	TGTGCCAGCAGCTTGGCAGGGTTCGGTGAAAAACTGTTTTTT
.	TRBV5-4	TRBJ2-7	TRBD2	CASSPHREGEQYF	TGTGCCAGCAGCCCCCACCGGGAGGGTGAGCAGTACTTC
few	TRBV18	TRBJ1-3	.	CASSPLDLNTIYF	TGTGCCAGCTCACCCTTGGACTTAAACACCATATATTTT
.	TRBV9	TRBJ2-7	.	CASSVGGGPTYEQYF	TGTGCCAGCAGCGTAGGGGGGGGGCCCACCTACGAGCAGTACTTC
.	TRBV7-9	TRBJ1-2	TRBD1	CASSLGTGKSRGYTF	TGTGCCAGCAGCTTAGGGACAGGGAAGTCACGTGGCTACACCTTC
.	TRBV11-1	TRBJ1-6	.	CASSLQGVSYNSPLHF	TGTGCCAGCAGCTTACAGGGCGTCTCCTATAATTCACCCCTCCACTTT